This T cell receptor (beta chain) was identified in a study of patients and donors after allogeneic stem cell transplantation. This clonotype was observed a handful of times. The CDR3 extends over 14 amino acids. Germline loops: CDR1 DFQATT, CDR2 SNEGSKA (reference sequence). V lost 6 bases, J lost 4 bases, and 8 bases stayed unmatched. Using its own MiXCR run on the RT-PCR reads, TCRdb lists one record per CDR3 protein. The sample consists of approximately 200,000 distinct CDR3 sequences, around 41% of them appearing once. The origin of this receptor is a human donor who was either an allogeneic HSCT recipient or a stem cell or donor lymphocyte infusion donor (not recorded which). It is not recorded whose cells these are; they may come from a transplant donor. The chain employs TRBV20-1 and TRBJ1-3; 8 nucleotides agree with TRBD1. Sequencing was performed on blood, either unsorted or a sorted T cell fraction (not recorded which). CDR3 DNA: TGCAGTGCCCCCTTTAGGACAGGGGGAAACACCATATATTTT. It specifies CSAPFRTGGNTIYF.